The 22 T cell receptor beta chains below come from one sample, sequenced in a study of cytomegalovirus exposure and HLA in healthy donors. Vbeta (60) and Jbeta (13) primers were used in the PCR. The table came from immunoSEQ multiplex PCR; TCRdb's copy has only in-frame clones and leaves some out. The table includes roughly 200,000 clones, 65% to 90% detected once. Sequencing used PBMCs. The receptors here all came from a woman aged 45-65 years in good health and CMV-seronegative.

In this sample, this clone turned up a few times. The CDR3 DNA reads as TGTGCCAACCGCGAAGGGGGCCGGGACGAGCAGTACTTC. Translation gives CANREGGRDEQYF. The V gene is TRBV2, the J gene TRBJ2-7, with 7 bases fitting TRBD1. Looked up from germline, CDR1 is SNHLY and CDR2 is FYNNEI. This CDR3 comprises 13 residues. With V trimmed by 10 bases and J by 5 bases, 11 bases remained unmatched.

This rearrangement joins TRBV19 to TRBJ2-5, with 14 nucleotides matching TRBD2. The CDR3 is made up of 17 amino acids. Germline CDR1 reads LNHDA; CDR2 reads SQIVND (reference sequence). The J segment lost 5 bases and the V segment lost 3 bases, leaving 8 bases of the junction unmatched. CDR3 residues: CASSIGTGTSGSETQYF. The CDR3 DNA follows: TGTGCCAGTAGTATCGGAACCGGGACTAGCGGGAGCGAGACCCAGTACTTC.

J is TRBJ1-2 and V is TRBV28; TRBD1 agrees at 7 bases. CDR3 length: 18 residues. Germline lookup yields CDR1 MDHEN and CDR2 SYDVKM. The V gene end was trimmed by 7 bases and the J gene end by 3 bases; junction bases not matched to a gene: 20. The CDR3 sequence: CASTISPRQGPEHYGYTF. The CDR3 region has the DNA TGTGCCAGCACCATATCCCCGAGACAGGGACCTGAGCACTATGGCTACACCTTC.

The chain is built from TRBV7-6 and TRBJ2-3; 9 bases are shared with TRBD2. The CDR3 runs to 18 residues. Germline lookup yields CDR1 SGHVS and CDR2 FNYEAQ. Trimming removed 2 bases from V and 0 bases from J; junction bases left unmatched: 9. The CDR3 spells CASSLIASGVISTDTQYF. CDR3 DNA: TGTGCCAGCAGCTTAATCGCTAGCGGGGTTATTAGCACAGATACGCAGTATTTT. Based on the CDR3 plus reference TRBV7-6 and TRBJ2-3, the full variable domain is GAGVSQSPRYKVTKRGQDVALRCDPISGHVSLYWYRQALGQGPEFLTYFNYEAQQDKSGLPNDRFSAERPEGSISTLTIQRTEQRDSAMYRCASSLIASGVISTDTQYFGPGTRLTVL.

V gene TRBV9 combines with J gene TRBJ2-1; the match to TRBD1 covers 9 bases. The trim removed 0 bases at V and 5 bases at J, leaving 6 bases unmatched. CDR3 length: 16 residues. The germline V gene has CDR1 SGDLS and CDR2 YYNGEE. CDR3 bases: TGTGCCAGCAGCGTAGCAAGGGACAGGGCCCACAATGAGCAGTTCTTC. This encodes CASSVARDRAHNEQFF. The full variable domain, with the rest looked up from reference TRBV9 and TRBJ2-1, is DSGVTQTPKHLITATGQRVTLRCSPRSGDLSVYWYQQSLDQGLQFLIQYYNGEERAKGNILERFSAQQFPDLHSELNLSSLELGDSALYFCASSVARDRAHNEQFFGPGTRLTVL.

In its sample, this clone was seen once. V gene TRBV27 combines with J gene TRBJ2-5, with a possible D match to TRBD1 (6 bases). The tail of the sequence fits TRBJ2-7 better, so the J call may be wrong. The CDR3 has 15 residues. From germline, CDR1 is MNHEY and CDR2 SMNVEV (reference sequence). CDR3 region: CASSFFSQHRDEQYF. The CDR3 region has the DNA TGTGCCAGCAGTTTCTTCTCCCAGCACAGGGACGAGCAGTACTTC.

The chain has TRBV5-1 and TRBJ1-1; 7 bases are shared with TRBD1. Germline-derived CDR1 and CDR2 are SGHRS and YFSETQ. V shed 4 bases and J 3 bases; nucleotides not matched to a gene: 9. This CDR3 spans 15 amino acids. CDR3 loop: CASSPLTGYDTEAFF. The CDR3 region has the DNA TGCGCCAGCAGCCCCCTGACAGGGTATGACACTGAAGCTTTCTTT. The variable domain in full, with the rest retrieved from reference TRBV5-1 and TRBJ1-1, is KAGVTQTPRYLIKTRGQQVTLSCSPISGHRSVSWYQQTPGQGLQFLFEYFSETQRNKGNFPGRFSGRQFSNSRSEMNVSTLELGDSALYLCASSPLTGYDTEAFFGQGTRLTVV.

The V call is TRBV19, the J call TRBJ2-3; D is possibly TRBD1 (5 bases). Germline V gives CDR1 LNHDA, CDR2 SQIVND (reference sequence). V lost 3 bases and J 0 bases, leaving 13 bases between the germline ends. CDR3 length: 16 amino acids. CDR3 DNA: TGTGCCAGTAGTATTAAAACAGGAGCCAGCACAGATACGCAGTATTTT. It encodes CASSIKTGASTDTQYF. The complete variable domain, with remaining parts taken from reference TRBV19 and TRBJ2-3, reads DGGITQSPKYLFRKEGQNVTLSCEQNLNHDAMYWYRQDPGQGLRLIYYSQIVNDFQKGDIAEGYSVSREKKESFPLTVTSAQKNPTAFYLCASSIKTGASTDTQYFGPGTRLTVL.

This chain joins TRBV5-1 and TRBJ2-5; TRBD1 might be the D (5 bases). This CDR3 is 13 amino acids long. V lost 0 bases to trimming and J lost 5 bases, with 8 bases between them. The germline V gene encodes CDR1 SGHRS and CDR2 YFSETQ. The CDR3 DNA reads TGCGCCAGCAGCTTGGAGGGGTTTGAGACCCAGTACTTC. Its protein product is CASSLEGFETQYF.

V gene TRBV7-9 combines with J gene TRBJ2-7, with a tentative D call TRBD2 (6 bases). CDR1 SEHNR and CDR2 FQNEAQ come from the germline V gene (reference sequence). V gave up 5 bases and J gave up 5 bases, with 16 bases separating them. The CDR3 covers 14 residues. CDR3 protein: CASSAFRDSDEQYF. CDR3 DNA sequence: TGTGCCAGCAGCGCTTTTCGGGACTCAGACGAGCAGTACTTC.

The J gene is TRBJ2-5, the V gene TRBV12-5; D possibly corresponds to TRBD1 (5 bases). The CDR3 length is 14 residues. Germline loops: CDR1 LGHNT, CDR2 FRNRAP. V was trimmed by 1 base and J by 5 bases, leaving 11 bases between them. CDR3 residues: CASGLGQPPETQYF. The CDR3 coding sequence is TGTGCTAGTGGTTTGGGACAGCCCCCGGAGACCCAGTACTTC.

The V and J genes are TRBV19 and TRBJ2-3; D is perhaps TRBD2 (5 bases). The CDR3 covers 13 residues. Per the germline V gene, CDR1 is LNHDA and CDR2 is SQIVND (reference sequence). V lost 3 bases to trimming and J lost 3 bases, with 7 bases between them. The CDR3 sequence is CASSITGTDTQYF. The CDR3 DNA sequence: TGTGCCAGTAGTATTACGGGGACAGATACGCAGTATTTT.

Only a few counts were recorded for this clone. This rearrangement joins TRBV2 to TRBJ2-1; 11 bases are a match to TRBD2. The CDR3 length is 15 residues. Germline loops: CDR1 SNHLY, CDR2 FYNNEI. Germline trimming cut 5 bases from V and 5 bases from J; bases unmatched to any gene: 5. The CDR3 sequence is CASSPGTSGHNEQFF. CDR3 DNA: TGTGCCAGCAGTCCCGGGACTAGCGGCCACAATGAGCAGTTCTTC.

The chain employs TRBV30 and TRBJ1-2; maybe TRBD1 (6 bases). Germline V gene data show CDR1 as GTSNPN and CDR2 as SVGIG (reference sequence). The CDR3 is made up of 12 amino acids. Trimming took off 5 bases at V and 4 bases at J, with 11 bases between the two ends. The CDR3 DNA reads as TGTGCCTGGCAGGACAGTATCTATGGCTACACCTTC. This gives the protein CAWQDSIYGYTF.

The chain joins TRBV28 to TRBJ2-7, with TRBD1 matching over 8 bases. The V gene end was trimmed by 7 bases and the J gene end by 0 bases; junction bases not matched to a gene: 8. The CDR3 consists of 15 residues. Per the germline V gene, CDR1 is MDHEN and CDR2 is SYDVKM. Written as DNA, the CDR3 is TGTGCCAGCAATCCAGGGGGCGCGAGCTCCTACGAGCAGTACTTC. Amino acid sequence: CASNPGGASSYEQYF.

This clone is a singleton in its sample. One end of the junction does not line up with germline, which may come from a read error. V gene TRBV7-8 combines with J gene TRBJ2-7; 12 bases match TRBD1. The V gene's germline CDR1 is SGHVS and CDR2 FQNEAQ. The CDR3 sequence is 18 residues long. The CDR3: CASSSTPPGTGGSYEQSF. The CDR3 nucleotides read TGTGCCAGCAGCTCTACCCCGCCCGGGACAGGGGGCTCCTACGAGCAGTCCTTC.

V gene TRBV10-1 combines with J gene TRBJ2-7; the D gene is possibly TRBD2 (5 bases). V was pared by 11 bases and J by 4 bases, with 18 bases between. Per germline, CDR1 WNHNN and CDR2 SYGVQD (reference sequence). The CDR3 runs 13 residues. The CDR3 DNA reads TGCGCCTGCCAGCGGTACGGTGGGTACGAGCAGTACTTC. Its protein product is CACQRYGGYEQYF.

The CDR3 DNA sequence: TGTGCCAGCAGTTACCCGGGACAGCGGGATGGCTACACCTTC. Translation gives CASSYPGQRDGYTF. The chain carries TRBV6-6 and TRBJ1-2; 7 bases fit TRBD1. The CDR3 contains 14 residues. V shed 2 bases, J shed 6 bases, and the junction held 6 bases outside the gene matches. Looked up from germline, CDR1 is MNHNY and CDR2 is SVGAGI (reference sequence).

The chain joins TRBV27 to TRBJ2-3; possible D gene TRBD1, 6 bases. The ends were cut back, 3 bases at V and 6 bases at J, with 13 bases in the middle. CDR1 is MNHEY, CDR2 SMNVEV, per germline (reference sequence). CDR3 size: 14 residues. In DNA, the CDR3 is TGTGCCAGCAGTTTTGAAATTAGGGGGGATACGCAGTATTTT. Its protein product is CASSFEIRGDTQYF.

This rearrangement joins TRBV5-6 to TRBJ1-6; D might be TRBD1 (5 bases). CDR3 length: 15 amino acids. Trimming left V 2 bases short and J 3 bases short, with 9 bases between. Germline values: CDR1 SGHDT, CDR2 YYEEEE. CDR3 region: CASSLGRDYNSPLHF. CDR3 nucleotide sequence: TGTGCCAGCAGCTTAGGCAGGGACTATAATTCACCCCTCCACTTT.

The rearrangement uses TRBV7-2 and TRBJ2-1; 8 nucleotides align to TRBD2. This CDR3 has 15 amino acids. Losses at the gene ends were 1 base for V and 6 bases for J; bases not matched to a gene: 5. CDR1 and CDR2 (germline): SGHTA, FQGNSA. CDR3 nucleotide sequence: TGTGCCAGCAGCTTAGTCGGGACTAGGGGCAATGAGCAGTTCTTC. Translated: CASSLVGTRGNEQFF.

This clone has only one observation. The V call is TRBV6-1, the J call TRBJ1-5; D uncertain. Per the germline V gene, CDR1 is MNHNS and CDR2 is SASEGT. This CDR3 has 15 residues. V was pared by 10 bases and J by 0 bases, with 16 bases between. CDR3 nucleotide sequence: TGTGCCACCGACCTAGTCCCGTATAGCAATCAGCCCCAGCATTTT. Protein: CATDLVPYSNQPQHF.